This T cell receptor beta chain was sequenced during a study of CD8+CD57+ T cells in acquired aplastic anemia. Background on the study: An average of roughly 2.9 ug of DNA was obtained from sorted CD4+ and CD8+ cells.

This clonotype was recorded a few times. Trimming took 4 bases from V and 0 from J, leaving 6 bases between them. Per the germline V gene, CDR1 is GTSNPN and CDR2 is SVGIG (reference sequence). This CDR3 spans 12 amino acids. Sequencing involved patients with CD8+CD57+ cell expansion previously shown by flow cytometry. No therapy had been given to the patients at the time of blood sampling. Template material for TCR beta VDJ and CDR3 profiling consisted of genomic DNA. TCRdb re-derived calls from the reads in MiXCR, one entry per CDR3 protein. The data hold roughly 250,000 distinct CDR3 sequences, with 45% to 50% observed a single time.

J is TRBJ1-2 and V is TRBV30, with D unresolved. Sequenced input: sorted CD4+, CD8+, or CD8+CD57+ T cells (not recorded which) from PBMCs. The TCR was taken from a human donor with aplastic anemia. The DNA of the CDR3 is TGTGCCTGGAAGGGCCCTAACTATGGCTACACCTTC. Protein: CAWKGPNYGYTF.